This is a list of T cell receptor beta chains from one sample in a study of graft-versus-host responses after intestinal transplantation. Their antigen targets remain unknown. Sequencing used immunoSEQ multiplex PCR; TCRdb keeps in-frame clones, though not all of them. Counted here are some 120,000 clones, 90% occurring once; the ten biggest clones make up under 0.2%. The sequences come from unstimulated CD4+ T cells sorted from spleen or lymph node cells, collected before intestinal transplant. Receptors were obtained from a human donor who received an intestinal transplant. Both conserved end residues are part of each CDR3. The D gene is left open where the match is weak. A row's size may be missing; if present it is once, few, many or a size class.

clone_size: NA
j_call: TRBJ2-1
v_call: TRBV6-1
d_call: TRBD2
cdr3_aa: CASSEDRRGNNEQFF
cdr3_nt: TGTGCCAGCAGTGAAGATCGGCGGGGGAACAATGAGCAGTTCTTC

clone_size: NA
j_call: TRBJ2-1
v_call: TRBV7-8
d_call: NA
cdr3_aa: CASSLVAESSYNEQFF
cdr3_nt: TGTGCCAGCAGCTTAGTAGCCGAGAGCTCCTACAATGAGCAGTTCTTC

clone_size: NA
j_call: TRBJ2-3
v_call: TRBV7-2
d_call: NA
cdr3_aa: CASSLLSTDTQYF
cdr3_nt: TGTGCCAGCAGCTTACTCTCGACAGATACGCAGTATTTT

clone_size: NA
j_call: TRBJ2-7
v_call: TRBV30
d_call: NA
cdr3_aa: CASSGQAHEQYF
cdr3_nt: TGTGCCTCCAGCGGGCAGGCCCACGAGCAGTACTTC

clone_size: NA
j_call: TRBJ2-7
v_call: TRBV27
d_call: NA
cdr3_aa: CASSLRRTPGSYEQYF
cdr3_nt: TGTGCCAGCAGTCTCCGTCGGACACCCGGCTCCTACGAGCAGTACTTC

clone_size: NA
j_call: TRBJ2-1
v_call: TRBV9
d_call: NA
cdr3_aa: CASSPRTNNNEQFF
cdr3_nt: TGTGCCAGCAGCCCTCGGACAAACAACAATGAGCAGTTCTTC

clone_size: NA
j_call: TRBJ2-1
v_call: TRBV6-5
d_call: NA
cdr3_aa: CASKDPRDRRFF
cdr3_nt: TGTGCCAGCAAGGACCCCCGAGACAGGCGGTTCTTC

clone_size: NA
j_call: TRBJ2-5
v_call: TRBV27
d_call: TRBD1
cdr3_aa: CASSHDRDRGWEQYF
cdr3_nt: TGTGCCAGCAGTCACGACCGGGACAGGGGGTGGGAGCAGTACTTC

clone_size: NA
j_call: TRBJ2-3
v_call: TRBV6-4
d_call: TRBD2
cdr3_aa: CASSGTSKDTQYF
cdr3_nt: TGTGCCAGCAGTGGGACTAGCAAAGATACGCAGTATTTT

clone_size: NA
j_call: TRBJ1-3
v_call: TRBV7-2
d_call: NA
cdr3_aa: CASSQGPGSGNTIYF
cdr3_nt: TGTGCCAGCAGCCAGGGCCCAGGCTCTGGAAACACCATATATTTT

clone_size: NA
j_call: TRBJ2-1
v_call: TRBV7-9
d_call: NA
cdr3_aa: CASSPRFGSYNEQFF
cdr3_nt: TGTGCCAGCAGCCCGCGATTCGGCTCCTACAATGAGCAGTTCTTC

clone_size: NA
j_call: TRBJ1-1
v_call: TRBV30
d_call: NA
cdr3_aa: CAWKGGGNTEAFF
cdr3_nt: TGTGCCTGGAAAGGGGGGGGAAACACTGAAGCTTTCTTT

clone_size: NA
j_call: TRBJ1-1
v_call: TRBV4-3
d_call: NA
cdr3_aa: CASSQRASGDTEAFF
cdr3_nt: TGCGCCAGCAGCCAAAGAGCATCGGGGGACACTGAAGCTTTCTTT

clone_size: NA
j_call: TRBJ2-7
v_call: TRBV7-2
d_call: NA
cdr3_aa: CASSQWTGKSGRPYEQYF
cdr3_nt: TGTGCCAGCAGCCAGTGGACAGGGAAGAGCGGGAGGCCGTACGAGCAGTACTTC

clone_size: NA
j_call: TRBJ1-2
v_call: TRBV6-5
d_call: NA
cdr3_aa: CASSVDINYGYTF
cdr3_nt: TGTGCCAGCAGCGTAGACATTAACTATGGCTACACCTTC

clone_size: once
j_call: TRBJ2-3
v_call: TRBV5-1
d_call: TRBD2
cdr3_aa: CASSERLAGRNTQYF
cdr3_nt: TGCGCCAGCAGCGAGAGACTAGCGGGGCGAAATACGCAGTATTTT

clone_size: NA
j_call: TRBJ2-7
v_call: TRBV4-2
d_call: TRBD2
cdr3_aa: CASSRTSGASSYEQYF
cdr3_nt: TGTGCCAGCAGCCGGACTAGCGGGGCGTCCTCCTACGAGCAGTACTTC

clone_size: NA
j_call: TRBJ1-1
v_call: TRBV5-4
d_call: TRBD1
cdr3_aa: CASSAGGGDTEAFF
cdr3_nt: TGTGCCAGCAGCGCAGGGGGCGGGGACACTGAAGCTTTCTTT

clone_size: NA
j_call: TRBJ2-1
v_call: TRBV2
d_call: TRBD2
cdr3_aa: CASRFPSGGPLYNEQFF
cdr3_nt: TGTGCCAGCAGGTTTCCTAGCGGGGGCCCCCTCTACAATGAGCAGTTCTTC

clone_size: NA
j_call: TRBJ2-7
v_call: TRBV11-2
d_call: NA
cdr3_aa: CASSSQGYEQYF
cdr3_nt: TGTGCCAGCAGCTCCCAGGGGTACGAGCAGTACTTC

clone_size: NA
j_call: TRBJ2-7
v_call: TRBV2
d_call: TRBD2
cdr3_aa: CASSEEAGGYEQYF
cdr3_nt: TGTGCCAGCAGTGAAGAAGCGGGAGGCTACGAGCAGTACTTC

clone_size: NA
j_call: TRBJ1-2
v_call: TRBV7-9
d_call: NA
cdr3_aa: CASSLQGLASF
cdr3_nt: TGTGCCAGCAGCTTACAGGGGCTAGCCTCCTTC

clone_size: NA
j_call: TRBJ2-1
v_call: TRBV5-8
d_call: NA
cdr3_aa: CASSRRGAPYNEQFF
cdr3_nt: TGTGCCAGCAGTCGCCGGGGGGCTCCCTACAATGAGCAGTTCTTC

clone_size: few
j_call: TRBJ1-5
v_call: TRBV5-1
d_call: NA
cdr3_aa: CASSLEAYGQPQHF
cdr3_nt: TGCGCCAGCAGCTTGGAAGCCTATGGTCAGCCCCAGCATTTT

clone_size: NA
j_call: TRBJ2-3
v_call: TRBV6-5
d_call: NA
cdr3_aa: CASKGVDTQYF
cdr3_nt: TGTGCCAGCAAAGGGGTAGATACGCAGTATTTT